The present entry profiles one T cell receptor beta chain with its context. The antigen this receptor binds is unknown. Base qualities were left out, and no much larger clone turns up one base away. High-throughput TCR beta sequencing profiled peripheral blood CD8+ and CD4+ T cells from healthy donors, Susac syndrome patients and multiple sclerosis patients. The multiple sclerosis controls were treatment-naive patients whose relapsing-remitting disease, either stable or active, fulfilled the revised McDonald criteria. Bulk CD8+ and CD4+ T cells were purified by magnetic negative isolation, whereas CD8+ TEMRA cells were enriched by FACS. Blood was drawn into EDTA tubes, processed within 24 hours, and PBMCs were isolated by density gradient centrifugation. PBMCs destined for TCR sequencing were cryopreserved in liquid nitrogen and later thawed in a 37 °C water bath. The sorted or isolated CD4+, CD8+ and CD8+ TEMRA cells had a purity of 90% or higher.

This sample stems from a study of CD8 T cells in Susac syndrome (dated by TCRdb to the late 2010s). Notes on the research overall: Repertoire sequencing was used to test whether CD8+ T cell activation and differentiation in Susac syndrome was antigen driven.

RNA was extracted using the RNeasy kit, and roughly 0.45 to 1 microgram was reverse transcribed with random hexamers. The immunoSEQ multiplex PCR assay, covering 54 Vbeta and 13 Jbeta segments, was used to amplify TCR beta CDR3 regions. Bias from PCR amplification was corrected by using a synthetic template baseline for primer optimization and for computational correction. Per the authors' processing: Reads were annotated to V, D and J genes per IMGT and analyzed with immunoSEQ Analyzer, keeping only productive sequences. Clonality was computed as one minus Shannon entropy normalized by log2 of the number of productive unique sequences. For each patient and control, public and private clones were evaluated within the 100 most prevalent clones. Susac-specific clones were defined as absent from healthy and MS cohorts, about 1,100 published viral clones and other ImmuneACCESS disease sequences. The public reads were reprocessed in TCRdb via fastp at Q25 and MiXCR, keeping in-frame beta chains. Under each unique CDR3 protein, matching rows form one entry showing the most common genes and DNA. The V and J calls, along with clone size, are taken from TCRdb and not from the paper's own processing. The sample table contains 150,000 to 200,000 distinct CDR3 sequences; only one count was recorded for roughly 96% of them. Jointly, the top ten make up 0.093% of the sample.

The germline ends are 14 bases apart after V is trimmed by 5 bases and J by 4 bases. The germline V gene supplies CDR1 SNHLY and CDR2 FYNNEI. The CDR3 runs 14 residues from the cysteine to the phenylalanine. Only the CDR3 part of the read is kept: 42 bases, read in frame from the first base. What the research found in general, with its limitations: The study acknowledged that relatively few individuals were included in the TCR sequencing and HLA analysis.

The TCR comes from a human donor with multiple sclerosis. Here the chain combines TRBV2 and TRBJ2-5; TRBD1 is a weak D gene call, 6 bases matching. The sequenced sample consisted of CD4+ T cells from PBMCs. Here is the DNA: TGTGCCAGCAGTTACAGGGTCGATGGAGAGACCCAGTACTTC. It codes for CASSYRVDGETQYF.